This note documents a single T cell receptor beta chain sequence. What it binds is not known. Primers included in the PCR were 60 Vbeta and 13 Jbeta primers. Here immunoSEQ multiplex PCR was the method, and the copy in TCRdb shows in-frame clones only, minus some. The sample contains about 210,000 clones, about 85% of which appear only once. The data were obtained in a study of cytomegalovirus exposure and HLA in healthy donors. About the study: When 300 to 400 donors were genotyped, roughly 82% of them were found to fall in the Caucasian-associated ancestry cluster. Study-wide results and limits: An ancestry cluster, one associated with Asian ancestry, reportedly showed fewer N-insertions than the roughly 700-donor mean in a later analysis. Later analysis showed most CMV-associated TCR beta chains appearing HLA-restricted.

V lost 4 bases and J lost 2; bases outside the gene matches: 14. CDR1 and CDR2 (germline): PRHDT, FYEKMQ (reference sequence). The CDR3 length is 18 residues. Donors counted as nominally healthy when sampled, yet unrecorded immune exposures were likely. The rearrangement uses TRBV13 and TRBJ2-3, with 8 positions matching TRBD2. Source material: PBMCs. The clonotype comes from a woman between 45 and 65 years old in good health and CMV-seropositive. The CDR3: CASSSQGGGGPTTDTQYF. The CDR3 DNA sequence: TGTGCCAGCAGCTCCCAGGGAGGCGGGGGGCCCACCACAGATACGCAGTATTTT.